This is a list of T cell receptor beta chains from one sample in a study of T cell responses to AZD1222 COVID-19 vaccine. Sequencing was performed with immunoSEQ multiplex PCR; in TCRdb, only in-frame clones are kept and a portion is missing. This table holds roughly 84,000 clones, about 85% found once. The starting material was peripheral blood, obtained on day 0 of AZD1222 vaccination. The source is an adult in good health. Each CDR3 is given with its conserved first and last residue. The D gene is left open where the match is weak. Clone size is shown for a subset of rows, as once, few, many or a class of expanded clone.

d_gene: -; v_gene: TRBV19; abundance: -; j_gene: TRBJ1-5; len: 14; CDR3nt: TGTGCCAGTAGTATCAGGGATGCCAATCAGCCCCAGCATTTT; CDR3aa: CASSIRDANQPQHF
d_gene: -; v_gene: TRBV27; abundance: -; j_gene: TRBJ2-1; len: 13; CDR3nt: TGTGCCAGCAAGGACCATAGTCTCAATGAGCAGTTCTTC; CDR3aa: CASKDHSLNEQFF
d_gene: -; v_gene: TRBV19; abundance: -; j_gene: TRBJ1-6; len: 13; CDR3nt: TGTGCCAGTCGGCCCATCTATAATTCACCCCTCCACTTT; CDR3aa: CASRPIYNSPLHF
d_gene: TRBD1; v_gene: TRBV5-4; abundance: -; j_gene: TRBJ1-6; len: 14; CDR3nt: TGTGCCAGCAGCCGGATAACAGGGGATTCACCCCTCCACTTT; CDR3aa: CASSRITGDSPLHF
d_gene: -; v_gene: TRBV30; abundance: -; j_gene: TRBJ2-7; len: 14; CDR3nt: TGTGCCTGGAGGGCCGGCCCTGGGCCCTACGAGCAGTACTTC; CDR3aa: CAWRAGPGPYEQYF
d_gene: -; v_gene: TRBV6-5; abundance: -; j_gene: TRBJ2-7; len: 15; CDR3nt: TGTGCCAGCAGTTATTCCCACCGACAGGTCTACGAGCAGTACTTC; CDR3aa: CASSYSHRQVYEQYF
d_gene: -; v_gene: TRBV6-2/TRBV6-3; abundance: -; j_gene: TRBJ2-4; len: 16; CDR3nt: TGTGCCAGCAGCCCTCCCCTACCCACCTACAAAAACATTCAGTACTTC; CDR3aa: CASSPPLPTYKNIQYF
d_gene: -; v_gene: TRBV7-9; abundance: once; j_gene: TRBJ2-3; len: 14; CDR3nt: TGTGCCAGCAGCCCTAGCAGGGGCACAGATACGCAGTATTTT; CDR3aa: CASSPSRGTDTQYF
d_gene: TRBD1; v_gene: TRBV18; abundance: -; j_gene: TRBJ2-2; len: 16; CDR3nt: TGTGCCAGCTCCCTACTGGGACAGTTGAACACCGGGGAGCTGTTTTTT; CDR3aa: CASSLLGQLNTGELFF
d_gene: -; v_gene: TRBV5-1; abundance: -; j_gene: TRBJ1-2; len: 13; CDR3nt: TGCGCCAGCAGCTCCGGGCCGGACGATGGCTACACCTTC; CDR3aa: CASSSGPDDGYTF
d_gene: -; v_gene: TRBV3-1/TRBV3-2; abundance: few; j_gene: TRBJ1-5; len: 13; CDR3nt: TGTGCCAGCAGCCAAGAAGGGGATCAGCCCCAGCATTTT; CDR3aa: CASSQEGDQPQHF
d_gene: -; v_gene: TRBV10-3; abundance: -; j_gene: TRBJ2-7; len: 14; CDR3nt: TGTGCCATCAGTGGGGCAGGCCCGTCCTACGAGCAGTACTTC; CDR3aa: CAISGAGPSYEQYF
d_gene: -; v_gene: TRBV9; abundance: -; j_gene: TRBJ1-2; len: 15; CDR3nt: TGTGCCAGCAGCGTAGGGATGGAAACTAACTATGGCTACACCTTC; CDR3aa: CASSVGMETNYGYTF
d_gene: TRBD1; v_gene: TRBV6-4; abundance: -; j_gene: TRBJ1-1; len: 14; CDR3nt: TGTGCCAGCAGGGGAACAGGGGGAAACACTGAAGCTTTCTTT; CDR3aa: CASRGTGGNTEAFF
d_gene: TRBD1; v_gene: TRBV12-3/TRBV12-4; abundance: -; j_gene: TRBJ1-1; len: 13; CDR3nt: TGTGCCAGCAGGACAGACAGGGGAACTGAAGCTTTCTTT; CDR3aa: CASRTDRGTEAFF
d_gene: -; v_gene: TRBV19; abundance: -; j_gene: TRBJ1-3; len: 14; CDR3nt: TGTGCCAGTACCGGGGCCATCTCTGGAAACACCATTTTTTTT; CDR3aa: CASTGAISGNTIFF
d_gene: TRBD2; v_gene: TRBV7-9; abundance: -; j_gene: TRBJ2-1; len: 16; CDR3nt: TGTGCCAGCAGCGTCGGGACTAGCGGGAGGGTCAATGAGCAGTTCTTC; CDR3aa: CASSVGTSGRVNEQFF
d_gene: -; v_gene: TRBV7-8; abundance: -; j_gene: TRBJ2-1; len: 14; CDR3nt: TGTGCCAGCAGCCTCTCAGGGAGCTACAATGAGCAGTTCTTC; CDR3aa: CASSLSGSYNEQFF
d_gene: -; v_gene: TRBV21-1; abundance: -; j_gene: TRBJ2-5; len: 13; CDR3nt: TGTGCCAGCAGGGGGCAGGGGCCAGAGACCCAGTACTTC; CDR3aa: CASRGQGPETQYF
d_gene: TRBD2; v_gene: TRBV11-2; abundance: -; j_gene: TRBJ2-1; len: 15; CDR3nt: TGTGCCAGCAGCCCGGGACTAGCGGGAGGGGATGAGCAGTTCTTC; CDR3aa: CASSPGLAGGDEQFF
d_gene: TRBD2; v_gene: TRBV30; abundance: once; j_gene: TRBJ2-7; len: 18; CDR3nt: TGTGCCTGGCTCCCCCCGGGACTAGCGGGTGTCCGATCGCGTGAGCAGTACTTC; CDR3aa: CAWLPPGLAGVRSREQYF
d_gene: -; v_gene: TRBV15; abundance: once; j_gene: TRBJ1-3; len: 16; CDR3nt: TGTGCCACCAGCAGGGGGGAAGTTGGACTTGGAAACACCATATATTTT; CDR3aa: CATSRGEVGLGNTIYF
d_gene: TRBD2; v_gene: TRBV19; abundance: once; j_gene: TRBJ2-1; len: 15; CDR3nt: TGTGCCAGTAGTATCTCGGTTAGCGGGAGGAATGAGCAGTTCTTC; CDR3aa: CASSISVSGRNEQFF
d_gene: TRBD1; v_gene: TRBV6-5; abundance: once; j_gene: TRBJ1-5; len: 14; CDR3nt: TGTGCCAGCAGAACAGGGACAGGGAATCAGCCCCAGCATTTT; CDR3aa: CASRTGTGNQPQHF
d_gene: TRBD1; v_gene: TRBV28; abundance: once; j_gene: TRBJ1-2; len: 13; CDR3nt: TGTGCCAGCACAGGGGGCTCTAGGTATGGCTACACCTTC; CDR3aa: CASTGGSRYGYTF
d_gene: -; v_gene: TRBV5-4; abundance: -; j_gene: TRBJ2-3; len: 13; CDR3nt: TGTGCCAGCAGCTTGGTAGGGGAGGATACGCAGTATTTT; CDR3aa: CASSLVGEDTQYF
d_gene: -; v_gene: TRBV21-1; abundance: -; j_gene: TRBJ2-5; len: 15; CDR3nt: TGTGCCAGCAGCTCGACCCTCAGGGTTTTGGGGACCCAGTACTTC; CDR3aa: CASSSTLRVLGTQYF
d_gene: -; v_gene: TRBV18; abundance: -; j_gene: TRBJ2-7; len: 14; CDR3nt: TGTGCCAGCTCACCCCAACGGAACGACCCCACGCAGTACTTC; CDR3aa: CASSPQRNDPTQYF
d_gene: -; v_gene: TRBV15; abundance: -; j_gene: TRBJ2-1; len: 11; CDR3nt: TGTGCCACCAGCAGAAGAGGTGAGCAGTTCTTC; CDR3aa: CATSRRGEQFF
d_gene: -; v_gene: TRBV7-9; abundance: -; j_gene: TRBJ2-7; len: 14; CDR3nt: TGTGCCAGCATCCTAAGTCCGGGATCTCGGGAGCAGTACTTC; CDR3aa: CASILSPGSREQYF
d_gene: TRBD1; v_gene: TRBV5-1; abundance: -; j_gene: TRBJ2-6; len: 17; CDR3nt: TGCGCCAGCCGCTCCGGACAGGGGTTCTCTGGGGCCAACGTCCTGACTTTC; CDR3aa: CASRSGQGFSGANVLTF
d_gene: -; v_gene: TRBV6-6; abundance: -; j_gene: TRBJ1-1; len: 15; CDR3nt: TGTGCCAGCCTCCGTGACTCCCTAAGAAGCACTGAAGCTTTCTTT; CDR3aa: CASLRDSLRSTEAFF
d_gene: -; v_gene: TRBV4-1; abundance: -; j_gene: TRBJ2-7; len: 13; CDR3nt: TGCGCCAGCAGCCAAGATGGTTACTACGAGCAGTACTTC; CDR3aa: CASSQDGYYEQYF
d_gene: -; v_gene: TRBV2; abundance: once; j_gene: TRBJ2-1; len: 11; CDR3nt: TGTGCCAGCAGTGAAGTGGGTGAGCAGTTCTTC; CDR3aa: CASSEVGEQFF
d_gene: -; v_gene: TRBV14; abundance: -; j_gene: TRBJ2-1; len: 19; CDR3nt: TGTGCCAGCAGCCAAGACCCTAGCGCCCTAATGAGCTCCTACAATGAGCAGTTCTTC; CDR3aa: CASSQDPSALMSSYNEQFF
d_gene: TRBD2; v_gene: TRBV5-1; abundance: -; j_gene: TRBJ2-1; len: 18; CDR3nt: TGCGCCAGCAGCCCAGGACTAGCGGGAGGGCCAGGTTACAATGAGCAGTTCTTC; CDR3aa: CASSPGLAGGPGYNEQFF
d_gene: -; v_gene: TRBV18; abundance: -; j_gene: TRBJ2-7; len: 15; CDR3nt: TGTGCCAGCTCACCATCGTTTCAGGGGACGGAGGAGCAGTACTTC; CDR3aa: CASSPSFQGTEEQYF
d_gene: -; v_gene: TRBV29-1; abundance: -; j_gene: TRBJ1-1; len: 12; CDR3nt: TGCAGCGTCGCGAGGGTGAACACTGAAGCTTTCTTT; CDR3aa: CSVARVNTEAFF
d_gene: -; v_gene: TRBV2; abundance: few; j_gene: TRBJ1-5; len: 14; CDR3nt: TGTGCCAGCAATAACCGCATGGGTAATCAGCCCCAGCATTTT; CDR3aa: CASNNRMGNQPQHF
d_gene: TRBD1; v_gene: TRBV5-8; abundance: -; j_gene: TRBJ1-1; len: 18; CDR3nt: TGTGCCAGCAGCTTGCCCTCAAACTCGTGGACAGGGAACACTGAAGCTTTCTTT; CDR3aa: CASSLPSNSWTGNTEAFF
d_gene: TRBD1; v_gene: TRBV6-5; abundance: -; j_gene: TRBJ2-1; len: 15; CDR3nt: TGTGCCAGCAGTTACACCAGGGGGCTTTACAATGAGCAGTTCTTC; CDR3aa: CASSYTRGLYNEQFF
d_gene: TRBD2; v_gene: TRBV6-2/TRBV6-3; abundance: once; j_gene: TRBJ2-1; len: 16; CDR3nt: TGTGCCAGCAGTTATGGGGCTAGCGGGAGTCATAATGAGCAGTTCTTC; CDR3aa: CASSYGASGSHNEQFF
d_gene: -; v_gene: TRBV18; abundance: -; j_gene: TRBJ1-2; len: 14; CDR3nt: TGTGCCAGCTCACCAGACCGGATTAACTATGGCTACACCTTC; CDR3aa: CASSPDRINYGYTF
d_gene: -; v_gene: TRBV6-4; abundance: -; j_gene: TRBJ2-1; len: 15; CDR3nt: TGTGCCAGCAGTGACTATATTGGGGTGGGCAATGAGCAGTTCTTC; CDR3aa: CASSDYIGVGNEQFF
d_gene: TRBD2; v_gene: TRBV5-5; abundance: -; j_gene: TRBJ2-1; len: 16; CDR3nt: TGTGCCAGCACCTCTAGCGGGTGGGCGCCCGCCCATGAGCAGTTCTTC; CDR3aa: CASTSSGWAPAHEQFF
d_gene: -; v_gene: TRBV7-8; abundance: -; j_gene: TRBJ2-7; len: 12; CDR3nt: TGTGCCAGCAGCAAATCGACCTACGAGCAGTACTTC; CDR3aa: CASSKSTYEQYF
d_gene: TRBD1; v_gene: TRBV27; abundance: -; j_gene: TRBJ1-2; len: 15; CDR3nt: TGTGCCAGCAAGGGACAGGGGGGAGAAAACTATGGCTACACCTTC; CDR3aa: CASKGQGGENYGYTF
d_gene: TRBD2; v_gene: TRBV6-4; abundance: once; j_gene: TRBJ2-3; len: 14; CDR3nt: TGTGCCAGCAGTGTTAGCGGGAGCACAGATACGCAGTATTTT; CDR3aa: CASSVSGSTDTQYF
d_gene: -; v_gene: TRBV5-1; abundance: -; j_gene: TRBJ2-1; len: 15; CDR3nt: TGCGCCACTGCAATCCAGGGCCTAGGGGTCAATGAGCAGTTCTTC; CDR3aa: CATAIQGLGVNEQFF
d_gene: -; v_gene: TRBV6-5; abundance: -; j_gene: TRBJ1-1; len: 13; CDR3nt: TGTGCCACTCGGATAGGGCAGAACACTGAAGCTTTCTTT; CDR3aa: CATRIGQNTEAFF
d_gene: -; v_gene: TRBV6-5; abundance: -; j_gene: TRBJ2-7; len: 14; CDR3nt: TGTGCCAGCAGTTACGGCGCCCTTCGGTACGAGCAGTACTTC; CDR3aa: CASSYGALRYEQYF
d_gene: TRBD2; v_gene: TRBV19; abundance: few; j_gene: TRBJ2-7; len: 15; CDR3nt: TGTGCCAGTAGTATGGGGGCGGGAGGACGACACGAGCAGTACTTC; CDR3aa: CASSMGAGGRHEQYF
d_gene: -; v_gene: TRBV7-9; abundance: -; j_gene: TRBJ2-5; len: 15; CDR3nt: TGTGCCAGCAGCTTAGTACAGGGGGGGCAAGAGACCCAGTACTTC; CDR3aa: CASSLVQGGQETQYF
d_gene: -; v_gene: TRBV6-5; abundance: -; j_gene: TRBJ1-5; len: 14; CDR3nt: TGTGCCAGCAGTTTAGAAAAGCAATCCCAGCCCCAGCATTTT; CDR3aa: CASSLEKQSQPQHF
d_gene: -; v_gene: TRBV5-1; abundance: once; j_gene: TRBJ2-6; len: 15; CDR3nt: TGCGCCAGCAGCTTGGAAGGTGAAGGGGCCAACGTCCTGACTTTC; CDR3aa: CASSLEGEGANVLTF
d_gene: -; v_gene: TRBV27; abundance: -; j_gene: TRBJ2-5; len: 15; CDR3nt: TGTGCCAGCAGCCTAGCTGGGACTCCACTAGAGACCCAGTACTTC; CDR3aa: CASSLAGTPLETQYF
d_gene: -; v_gene: TRBV9; abundance: -; j_gene: TRBJ2-3; len: 14; CDR3nt: TGTGCCAGCAGCGTAGTTGGAGGCACAGATACGCAGTATTTT; CDR3aa: CASSVVGGTDTQYF
d_gene: TRBD1; v_gene: TRBV7-9; abundance: -; j_gene: TRBJ1-5; len: 16; CDR3nt: TGTGCCAGCAGCGATTCCCGGGACAGGGACAATCAGCCCCAGCATTTT; CDR3aa: CASSDSRDRDNQPQHF
d_gene: TRBD1; v_gene: TRBV5-1; abundance: -; j_gene: TRBJ1-6; len: 15; CDR3nt: TGCGCCAGCAGCCCCCCGGGACAGGTGAATTCACCCCTCCACTTT; CDR3aa: CASSPPGQVNSPLHF